Below, 18 T cell receptor beta chains from the same sample are listed, as sequenced in a study of PD-L1 blockade in urothelial cancer. The assay was immunoSEQ multiplex PCR, and TCRdb's table has in-frame clones only and misses some. In the table there are around 92,000 clones, around 89% of which are singletons. Stated time point: pretreatment peripheral blood. The sequenced sample was PBMCs, obtained around atezolizumab (anti-PD-L1) treatment. The source is a woman older than 75 with urothelial cancer.

The rearrangement links TRBV6-1 to TRBJ2-3; D may be TRBD2 (6 bases). Deletions cut 3 bases from V and 0 bases from J, with 10 bases between. This CDR3 region has 15 residues. The germline gives CDR1 MNHNS, CDR2 SASEGT. The CDR3 DNA reads TGTGCCAGCAGTGATAGCGGATCTAGCACAGATACGCAGTATTTT. This sequence encodes CASSDSGSSTDTQYF.

The CDR3 loop is CASSQTGGVIADTQYF. Here the CDR3 DNA reads TGTGCCAGCAGCCAAACAGGGGGTGTCATTGCAGATACGCAGTATTTT. This chain uses TRBV11-3 with TRBJ2-3, with 8 bases that match TRBD1. V was pared by 5 bases and J by 4 bases, with 11 bases of the junction left unmatched. Germline lookup yields CDR1 SGHNT and CDR2 YENEEA. This CDR3 region has 16 residues.

The J gene is TRBJ1-1, the V gene TRBV2, with 9 bases lining up with TRBD1. Germline V gene sequence: CDR1 SNHLY, CDR2 FYNNEI. V gave up 7 bases and J gave up 3 bases; unmatched junction bases: 9. This CDR3 region has 15 residues. This chain's CDR3 is CASKRDRVSYTEAFF. Here the CDR3 DNA reads TGTGCCAGCAAACGGGACAGGGTATCATACACTGAAGCTTTCTTT.

V and J are TRBV4-1 and TRBJ1-5; maybe TRBD1 (6 bases). V lost 4 bases, J lost 6 bases, and 22 bases lay in between. This CDR3 has 17 amino acids. Germline V gene sequence: CDR1 MGHRA, CDR2 YSYEKL. The CDR3 spells CASSPVGPGERGQPQHF. CDR3 in DNA: TGCGCCAGCAGCCCGGTGGGGCCAGGGGAACGCGGTCAGCCCCAGCATTTT.

The chain uses TRBV5-6 and TRBJ1-2; D remains ambiguous. This CDR3 comprises 14 residues. The germline gives CDR1 SGHDT, CDR2 YYEEEE. The V and J ends lost 4 bases and 4 bases respectively, with 14 bases between them. In DNA, the CDR3 is TGTGCCAGCAGCCCCAACACAGCTACCTATGGCTACACCTTC. Its translation is CASSPNTATYGYTF.

The J gene is TRBJ2-2, the V gene TRBV1; no DNA check was done on the table's D call, TRBD2. TRBV1 is a pseudogene. This CDR3 comprises 21 residues. The CDR3 DNA follows: TGCACCAGCAGCCAAGGACTAGCGGGAGGGCCTTATGCGTGGTACACCGGGGAGCTGTTTTTT. It codes for CTSSQGLAGGPYAWYTGELFF.

J is TRBJ2-7 and V is TRBV5-1; TRBD1 is a possible D gene (7 bases). V lost 0 bases and J lost 3, with 13 bases in between. Germline loops: CDR1 SGHRS, CDR2 YFSETQ. CDR3 length: 15 amino acids. The CDR3 DNA follows: TGCGCCAGCAGCTTGGAGGCAGGGGGGCACTACGAGCAGTACTTC. Its protein product is CASSLEAGGHYEQYF.

The V gene is TRBV5-8, the J gene TRBJ2-1; tentatively, D is TRBD2 (6 bases). The length of the CDR3 is 15 residues. V was pared by 4 bases and J by 5 bases, with 16 bases between. Germline V gives CDR1 SGHTS, CDR2 YDEGEE. The DNA of the CDR3 is TGTGCCAGCAGCCGCGGAGGGGCGACCCACAATGAGCAGTTCTTC. Translated: CASSRGGATHNEQFF.

In its sample, this clone was seen once. J is TRBJ2-1 and V is TRBV7-3; D remains ambiguous. Germline assignment: CDR1 SGHTA and CDR2 FQGTGA. The V and J ends lost 2 bases and 2 bases respectively, with 7 bases between them. CDR3 length: 14 amino acids. The DNA of the CDR3 is TGTGCCAGCAGCTTATATGGGCCCTACAATGAGCAGTTCTTC. Protein: CASSLYGPYNEQFF.

This clone came up once. The chain's CDR3 is CASSDRTGGNQPQHF. As DNA, the CDR3 is TGTGCCAGCAGTGATAGGACAGGGGGCAATCAGCCCCAGCATTTT. The chain recombines TRBV2 with TRBJ1-5, with 9 nucleotides matching TRBD1. The CDR3 contains 15 residues. Germline CDR1 SNHLY, CDR2 FYNNEI. V lost 3 bases, J lost 2 bases, and 2 bases stayed unmatched.

The chain combines TRBV7-9 with TRBJ2-7; 9 nucleotides line up with TRBD1. Germline CDR1 is SEHNR and CDR2 is FQNEAQ (reference sequence). The CDR3 has 14 residues. Trimming at V came to 1 base and at J to 5 bases, leaving 3 bases not matched to a gene. DNA for the CDR3: TGTGCCAGCAGCTTAGTTGGGACAGGGAACGAGCAGTACTTC. This sequence encodes CASSLVGTGNEQYF. Drawing the rest from reference TRBV7-9 and TRBJ2-7, the complete variable domain is DTGVSQNPRHKITKRGQNVTFRCDPISEHNRLYWYRQTLGQGPEFLTYFQNEAQLEKSRLLSDRFSAERPKGSFSTLEIQRTEQGDSAMYLCASSLVGTGNEQYFGPGTRLTVT.

The rearrangement uses TRBV19 and TRBJ2-1; 8 bases agree with TRBD1. Per the germline V gene, CDR1 is LNHDA and CDR2 is SQIVND (reference sequence). V lost 6 bases, J lost 10 bases, and 14 bases stayed unmatched. The CDR3 sequence is 15 residues long. In DNA form, the CDR3 reads TGTGCCAGTAGGAAACGACAGGGGCCTGTGGTGGAGCAGTTCTTC. It codes for CASRKRQGPVVEQFF.

The chain has TRBV18 and TRBJ1-2, with TRBD1 as a possible D gene (5 bases). Germline-derived CDR1 and CDR2 are KGHSH and LQKENI. The CDR3 is 14 residues long. The V gene lost 5 bases and the J gene lost 1 base, with 11 bases spanning the gap. CDR3 protein: CASSSQQVNYGYTF. The CDR3 region has the DNA TGTGCCAGCTCATCCCAACAGGTTAACTATGGCTACACCTTC.

The V gene is TRBV4-1, the J gene TRBJ2-7, with D possibly matching TRBD2 (5 bases). The germline CDR1 and CDR2 sequences are MGHRA and YSYEKL. V was cut by 3 bases and J by 7 bases, with 16 bases left in between. The CDR3 length is 14 residues. The CDR3 region has the DNA TGCGCCAGCAGCCAGACCGATTTCTCGGGGGAGCAGTACTTC. It is translated as CASSQTDFSGEQYF.

This chain joins TRBV21-1 and TRBJ1-1; the table gives TRBD1 as D, unverified against the DNA. TRBV21-1 constitutes a pseudogene. There are 15 residues in the CDR3. The CDR3 nucleotides are TGTGCCAGCAGCAAAGGGGCAGGGCAGGACACTGAAGCTTTCTTT. It is translated as CASSKGAGQDTEAFF.

The rearrangement links TRBV7-3 to TRBJ2-3; tentative D call: TRBD1 (6 bases). V lost 5 bases, J lost 3 bases, and 15 bases lay in between. This CDR3 is 15 amino acids long. CDR1 and CDR2 from the germline V gene are SGHTA and FQGTGA. The CDR3 here is CASSLGAAPTDTQYF. The CDR3 DNA reads as TGTGCCAGCAGCCTGGGGGCTGCACCGACAGATACGCAGTATTTT.

Only a few counts were recorded for this clone. The rearrangement joins TRBV21-1 to TRBJ2-5; TRBD2 was called by the table and not checked on the DNA. TRBV21-1 is given as a pseudogene. CDR3 length: 17 residues. CDR3 sequence: CASSSGLAGGYQETQYF. CDR3 in DNA: TGTGCCAGCAGCTCCGGACTAGCGGGAGGGTACCAAGAGACCCAGTACTTC.

The V gene is TRBV7-3, the J gene TRBJ2-6, with TRBD2 as a possible D gene (5 bases). Deletions cut 4 bases from V and 0 bases from J, with 10 bases between. Germline assignment: CDR1 SGHTA and CDR2 FQGTGA. This CDR3 is 16 amino acids long. The CDR3 DNA follows: TGTGCCAGCAGCTCGAGCGGTAGCTCTGGGGCCAACGTCCTGACTTTC. This encodes CASSSSGSSGANVLTF.